This entry describes one TCR beta chain. The entry originates in a study of cytomegalovirus exposure and HLA in healthy donors. CDR1 is MNHEY and CDR2 is SVGAGI in the germline V gene. V lost 9 bases, J lost 0 bases, and 11 bases lay in between. The CDR3 consists of 13 residues. The PCR contained 60 Vbeta and 13 Jbeta primers. Study processing details: A follow-up analysis tallied around 76 million unique TCR beta chains, 8.5 million to 14 million shared. Profiling relied on immunoSEQ multiplex PCR, and the TCRdb table lists in-frame clones only, not all of them. The V and J calls and clone size were taken over from that table, and D and trimming were inferred from the DNA. The sample contains tens of thousands of clones, about two thirds of which appear only once.

Sequencing was performed on PBMCs. This clonotype was sampled from a woman between 45 and 60 years old in good health and CMV-seropositive. V is TRBV6-5 and J is TRBJ1-1; D call uncertain. DNA of the CDR3: TGTGCCAGTCAAACCGCGGTGAACACTGAAGCTTTCTTT. Translated: CASQTAVNTEAFF.